The 15 T cell receptor beta chains below all came from one sample that was sequenced in a study of blood T cell repertoires in COVID-19. Data came from immunoSEQ multiplex PCR; TCRdb stores just in-frame clones and leaves some out. This sample has 470,000 or so clones, with 80% to 90% found just once. Sequences were obtained from peripheral blood. These receptors were taken from a human donor in a cohort sampled during active COVID-19.

The chain employs TRBV19 and TRBJ2-2, with 7 nucleotides matching TRBD1. The V gene end was trimmed by 4 bases and the J gene end by 1 base; junction bases not matched to a gene: 3. The CDR3 spans 15 residues. Germline V gene lookup returns CDR1 LNHDA and CDR2 SQIVND (reference sequence). The CDR3 nucleotides read TGTGCCAGTAGTAAGGGACAGATGAACACCGGGGAGCTGTTTTTT. This gives the protein CASSKGQMNTGELFF. Full variable domain (missing parts from reference TRBV19 and TRBJ2-2): DGGITQSPKYLFRKEGQNVTLSCEQNLNHDAMYWYRQDPGQGLRLIYYSQIVNDFQKGDIAEGYSVSREKKESFPLTVTSAQKNPTAFYLCASSKGQMNTGELFFGEGSRLTVL.

The J gene is TRBJ1-1, the V gene TRBV19; 10 bases map to TRBD1. Germline assignment: CDR1 LNHDA and CDR2 SQIVND (reference sequence). The CDR3 extends over 15 amino acids. The V and J ends lost 7 bases and 5 bases, in that order; junction bases with no gene match: 10. This CDR3 is CASIEIGTGVTEAFF. The CDR3 bases are TGTGCCAGTATAGAGATTGGGACAGGGGTTACTGAAGCTTTCTTT.

The rearrangement joins TRBV5-6 to TRBJ1-4; D gene unclear. The V gene lost 3 bases and the J gene lost 5 bases, with 17 bases spanning the gap. Looked up from germline, CDR1 is SGHDT and CDR2 is YYEEEE. The CDR3 sequence is 16 residues long. CDR3 in amino acids: CASSSGGSLSNEKLFF. CDR3 coding DNA: TGTGCCAGCAGCTCGGGTGGCAGCCTATCAAATGAAAAACTGTTTTTT.

The chain links TRBV7-9 to TRBJ2-3; 11 bases fit TRBD2. V was clipped by 6 bases and J by 2 bases; unmatched bases: 7. The CDR3 covers 16 residues. CDR1 and CDR2 (germline): SEHNR, FQNEAQ (reference sequence). The CDR3 reads CASRPSGRPNTDTQYF. The CDR3, as DNA: TGTGCCAGCAGGCCTAGCGGGAGGCCAAACACAGATACGCAGTATTTT.

This clone was recorded a few times. The rearrangement joins TRBV28 to TRBJ1-5, with a possible D match to TRBD1 (5 bases). Trimming shortened V by 4 bases and J by 9 bases, and 16 bases separated the two germline ends. From germline, CDR1 is MDHEN and CDR2 SYDVKM. The CDR3 spans 14 residues. The CDR3 DNA is TGTGCCAGCAGTTCGCCGGACCGTCAGGGGCCCCAGCATTTT. Its protein product is CASSSPDRQGPQHF.

This chain joins TRBV11-2 and TRBJ2-1, with 10 bases matching TRBD2. Germline values: CDR1 SGHAT, CDR2 FQNNGV. This CDR3 comprises 14 residues. The ends lost 4 bases at V and 9 bases at J; junction bases unmatched: 6. The chain's CDR3 is CASSSHPSGSEQFF. CDR3 nucleotides: TGTGCCAGCAGCTCCCACCCTAGCGGGAGTGAGCAGTTCTTC.

The chain's CDR3 is CASSTQRGPFVNEQFF. The CDR3 nucleotides are TGTGCCAGTAGTACCCAGCGGGGCCCTTTCGTCAATGAGCAGTTCTTC. This chain joins TRBV19 and TRBJ2-1; 7 bases are a match to TRBD2. Germline CDR1 reads LNHDA; CDR2 reads SQIVND (reference sequence). The CDR3 runs 16 residues. Germline trimming cut 4 bases from V and 6 bases from J; bases unmatched to any gene: 12.

The chain has TRBV5-4 and TRBJ2-6, with 7 bases matching TRBD2. Trimming at V came to 4 bases and at J to 0 bases, leaving 7 bases not matched to a gene. Germline V CDR1 and CDR2: SGHNT, YYREEE (reference sequence). The CDR3 extends over 17 amino acids. DNA for the CDR3: TGTGCCAGCAGCCCCCGGGGGGATGACTCTGGGGCCAACGTCCTGACTTTC. Protein product: CASSPRGDDSGANVLTF.

The chain combines TRBV4-1 with TRBJ2-1; 7 bases line up with TRBD2. The J segment lost 10 bases and the V segment lost 2 bases, leaving 14 bases of the junction unmatched. The CDR3 is made up of 16 amino acids. Germline V gives CDR1 MGHRA, CDR2 YSYEKL. The CDR3 here is CASSQPLAVYGSEQFF. CDR3 nucleotide sequence: TGCGCCAGCAGCCAACCGCTAGCGGTCTACGGCTCAGAGCAGTTCTTC.

The chain is built from TRBV5-1 and TRBJ1-4; D possibly corresponds to TRBD1 (5 bases). Per the germline V gene, CDR1 is SGHRS and CDR2 is YFSETQ. The CDR3 covers 15 residues. Trimming cost V 3 bases and J 8 bases, with 17 bases left between them. The chain's CDR3 is CASSSGRNQGEKLFF. CDR3 in DNA: TGCGCCAGCAGCTCCGGACGCAATCAGGGAGAAAAACTGTTTTTT.

This chain links TRBV3-1 (or the pseudogene TRBV3-2) with TRBJ2-3; no clear D. This CDR3 is built from 13 residues. The ends were cut back, 5 bases at V and 4 bases at J, with 10 bases in the middle. Germline V gives CDR1 LGHDT, CDR2 YNNKEL (reference sequence). The DNA of the CDR3 is TGTGCCAGCAGCTCAGACCGGGCAGATACGCAGTATTTT. This gives the protein CASSSDRADTQYF.

The chain joins TRBV5-4 to TRBJ2-5; 14 nucleotides line up with TRBD2. After removal of 4 bases from V and 2 bases from J, the junction contained 7 bases not matched to a gene. The CDR3 extends over 17 amino acids. The germline V gene has CDR1 SGHNT and CDR2 YYREEE (reference sequence). The CDR3 sequence: CASSEPGLAGEQETQYF. The CDR3 nucleotides are TGTGCCAGCAGCGAGCCGGGACTAGCGGGAGAACAAGAGACCCAGTACTTC.

CDR3 amino acids: CASSHDRTGERNNQPQHF. CDR3 sequence (DNA): TGTGCCAGCAGCCACGACCGGACAGGGGAGAGGAACAATCAGCCCCAGCATTTT. The chain links TRBV3-1 (or the pseudogene TRBV3-2) to TRBJ1-5, with 9 bases aligning to TRBD1. The CDR3 totals 18 residues. The V segment lost 3 bases and the J segment 3 bases; nucleotides outside the gene matches: 12. Germline values: CDR1 LGHDT, CDR2 YNNKEL (reference sequence).

The chain carries TRBV27 and TRBJ2-1; maybe TRBD2 (5 bases). Germline-derived CDR1 and CDR2 are MNHEY and SMNVEV (reference sequence). V was pared by 2 bases and J by 3 bases, with 5 bases between. This CDR3 has 13 residues. In DNA form, the CDR3 reads TGTGCCAGCAGTTTACGGGGCTACAATGAGCAGTTCTTC. Translating it yields CASSLRGYNEQFF.

The genes are TRBV28 and TRBJ1-2, with D maybe TRBD1 (5 bases). Between the trimmed V and J ends, which lost 4 bases and 8 bases, there was a span of 14 bases. CDR3 length: 13 residues. Germline V gene data show CDR1 as MDHEN and CDR2 as SYDVKM. In DNA form, the CDR3 reads TGTGCCAGCAGTTCCAGGGTGCGAGGAGGCTACACCTTC. Its translation is CASSSRVRGGYTF.